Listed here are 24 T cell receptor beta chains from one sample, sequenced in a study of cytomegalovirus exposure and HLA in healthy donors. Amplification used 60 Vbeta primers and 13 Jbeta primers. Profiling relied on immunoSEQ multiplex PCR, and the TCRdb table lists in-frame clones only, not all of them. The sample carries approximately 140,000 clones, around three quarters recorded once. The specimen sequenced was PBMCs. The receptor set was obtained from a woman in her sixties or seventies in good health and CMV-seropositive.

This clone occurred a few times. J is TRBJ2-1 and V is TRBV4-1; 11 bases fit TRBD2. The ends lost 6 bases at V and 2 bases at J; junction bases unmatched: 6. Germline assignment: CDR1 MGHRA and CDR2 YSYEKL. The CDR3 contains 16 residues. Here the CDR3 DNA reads TGCGCCAGCAGAGCTCAACTAGCGGGAGCCTACAATGAGCAGTTCTTC. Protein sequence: CASRAQLAGAYNEQFF.

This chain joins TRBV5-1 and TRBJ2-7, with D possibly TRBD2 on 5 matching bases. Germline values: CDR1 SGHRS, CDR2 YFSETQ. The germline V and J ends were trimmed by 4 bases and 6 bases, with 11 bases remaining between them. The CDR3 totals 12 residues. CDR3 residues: CASSDVTSEQYF. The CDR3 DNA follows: TGCGCCAGCAGCGACGTTACTAGCGAGCAGTACTTC. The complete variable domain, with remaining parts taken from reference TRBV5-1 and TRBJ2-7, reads KAGVTQTPRYLIKTRGQQVTLSCSPISGHRSVSWYQQTPGQGLQFLFEYFSETQRNKGNFPGRFSGRQFSNSRSEMNVSTLELGDSALYLCASSDVTSEQYFGPGTRLTVT.

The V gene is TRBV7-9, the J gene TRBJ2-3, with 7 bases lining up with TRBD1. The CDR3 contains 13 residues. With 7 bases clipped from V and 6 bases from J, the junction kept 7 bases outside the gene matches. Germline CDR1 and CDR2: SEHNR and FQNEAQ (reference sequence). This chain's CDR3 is CASTETGMDTQYF. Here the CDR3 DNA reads TGTGCCAGCACCGAGACAGGGATGGATACGCAGTATTTT. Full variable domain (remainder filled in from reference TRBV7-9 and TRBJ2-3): DTGVSQNPRHKITKRGQNVTFRCDPISEHNRLYWYRQTLGQGPEFLTYFQNEAQLEKSRLLSDRFSAERPKGSFSTLEIQRTEQGDSAMYLCASTETGMDTQYFGPGTRLTVL.

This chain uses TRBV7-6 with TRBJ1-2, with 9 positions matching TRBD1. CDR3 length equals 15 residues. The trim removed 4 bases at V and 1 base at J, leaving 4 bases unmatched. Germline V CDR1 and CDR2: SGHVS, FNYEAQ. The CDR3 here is CASSSRQGDNYGYTF. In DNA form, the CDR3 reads TGTGCCAGCAGCTCCAGACAGGGGGATAACTATGGCTACACCTTC. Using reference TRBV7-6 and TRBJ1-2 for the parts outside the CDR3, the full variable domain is GAGVSQSPRYKVTKRGQDVALRCDPISGHVSLYWYRQALGQGPEFLTYFNYEAQQDKSGLPNDRFSAERPEGSISTLTIQRTEQRDSAMYRCASSSRQGDNYGYTFGSGTRLTVV.

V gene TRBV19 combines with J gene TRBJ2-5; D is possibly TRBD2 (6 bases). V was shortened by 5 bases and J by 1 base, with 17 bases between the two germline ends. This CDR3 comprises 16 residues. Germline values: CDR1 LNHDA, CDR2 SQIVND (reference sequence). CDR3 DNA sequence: TGTGCCAGTAGTCCTGGGGCTAGCGCGGTCCAAGAGACCCAGTACTTC. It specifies CASSPGASAVQETQYF.

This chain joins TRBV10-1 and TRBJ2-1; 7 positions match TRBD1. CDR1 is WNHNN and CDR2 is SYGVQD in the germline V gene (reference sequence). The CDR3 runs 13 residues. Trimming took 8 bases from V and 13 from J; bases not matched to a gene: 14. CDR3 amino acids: CASAGDRVSKQFF. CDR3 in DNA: TGCGCCAGCGCTGGGGACAGAGTCTCTAAACAGTTCTTC.

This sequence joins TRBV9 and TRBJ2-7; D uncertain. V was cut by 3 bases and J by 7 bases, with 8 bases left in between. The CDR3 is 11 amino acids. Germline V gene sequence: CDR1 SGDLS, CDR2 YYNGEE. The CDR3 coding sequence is TGTGCCAGCAGCGACAGTGGTGAGCAGTACTTC. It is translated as CASSDSGEQYF.

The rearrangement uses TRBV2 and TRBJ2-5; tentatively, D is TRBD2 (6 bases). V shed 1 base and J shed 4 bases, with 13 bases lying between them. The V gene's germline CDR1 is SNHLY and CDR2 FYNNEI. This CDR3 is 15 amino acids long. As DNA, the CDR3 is TGTGCCAGCAGTGAAGGGGGTCGGGGAGGAGAGACCCAGTACTTC. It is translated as CASSEGGRGGETQYF.

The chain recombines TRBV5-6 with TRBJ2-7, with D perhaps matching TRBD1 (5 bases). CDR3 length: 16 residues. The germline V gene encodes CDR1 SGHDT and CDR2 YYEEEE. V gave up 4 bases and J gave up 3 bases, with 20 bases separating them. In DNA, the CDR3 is TGTGCCAGCAGCCCCTCTGACAGAAACCTCCTCTACGAGCAGTACTTC. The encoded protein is CASSPSDRNLLYEQYF.

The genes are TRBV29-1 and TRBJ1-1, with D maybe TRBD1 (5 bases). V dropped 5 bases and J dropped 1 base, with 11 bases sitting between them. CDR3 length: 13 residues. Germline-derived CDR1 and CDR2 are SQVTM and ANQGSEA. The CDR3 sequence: CSVYLGGNTEAFF. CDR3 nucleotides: TGCAGCGTTTACCTGGGGGGGAACACTGAAGCTTTCTTT.

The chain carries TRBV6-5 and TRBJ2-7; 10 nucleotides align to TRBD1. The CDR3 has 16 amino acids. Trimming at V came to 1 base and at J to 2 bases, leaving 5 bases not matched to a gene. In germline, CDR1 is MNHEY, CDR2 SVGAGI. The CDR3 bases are TGTGCCAGCAGTTACTTACCGGGACAGGGGACCTACGAGCAGTACTTC. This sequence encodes CASSYLPGQGTYEQYF.

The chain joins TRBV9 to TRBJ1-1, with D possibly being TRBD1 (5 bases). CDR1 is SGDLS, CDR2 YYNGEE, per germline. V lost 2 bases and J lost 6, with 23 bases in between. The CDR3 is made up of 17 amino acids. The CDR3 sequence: CASSVDGRGVGGAEAFF. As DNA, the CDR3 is TGTGCCAGCAGCGTCGACGGACGAGGGGTGGGGGGGGCTGAAGCTTTCTTT. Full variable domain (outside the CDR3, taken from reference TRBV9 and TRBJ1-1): DSGVTQTPKHLITATGQRVTLRCSPRSGDLSVYWYQQSLDQGLQFLIQYYNGEERAKGNILERFSAQQFPDLHSELNLSSLELGDSALYFCASSVDGRGVGGAEAFFGQGTRLTVV.

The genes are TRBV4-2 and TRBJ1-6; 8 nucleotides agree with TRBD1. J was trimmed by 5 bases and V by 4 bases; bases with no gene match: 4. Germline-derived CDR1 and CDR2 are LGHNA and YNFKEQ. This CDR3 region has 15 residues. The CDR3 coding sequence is TGTGCCAGCAGCCTCCTGACAGGGGATAATTCACCCCTCCACTTT. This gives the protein CASSLLTGDNSPLHF.

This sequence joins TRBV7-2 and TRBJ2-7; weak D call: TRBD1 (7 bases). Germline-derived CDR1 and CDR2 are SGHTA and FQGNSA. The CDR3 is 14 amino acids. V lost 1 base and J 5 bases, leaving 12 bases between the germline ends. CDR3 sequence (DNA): TGTGCCAGCAGCTTAGGTGCAGGGGGGAACGAGCAGTACTTC. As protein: CASSLGAGGNEQYF.

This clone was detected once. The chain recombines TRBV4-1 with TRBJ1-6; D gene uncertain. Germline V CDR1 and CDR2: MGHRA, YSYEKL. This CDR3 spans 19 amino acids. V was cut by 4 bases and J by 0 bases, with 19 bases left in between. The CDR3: CASSPDGRETRSYNSPLHF. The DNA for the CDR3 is TGCGCCAGCAGCCCGGACGGGAGGGAAACCCGCTCCTATAATTCACCCCTCCACTTT.

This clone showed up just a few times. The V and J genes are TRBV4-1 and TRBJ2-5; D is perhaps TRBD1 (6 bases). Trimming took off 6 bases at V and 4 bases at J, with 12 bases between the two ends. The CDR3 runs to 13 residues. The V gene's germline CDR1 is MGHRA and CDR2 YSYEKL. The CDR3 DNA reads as TGCGCCAGCAGATCAGGACAGTCAGAGACCCAGTACTTC. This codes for CASRSGQSETQYF.

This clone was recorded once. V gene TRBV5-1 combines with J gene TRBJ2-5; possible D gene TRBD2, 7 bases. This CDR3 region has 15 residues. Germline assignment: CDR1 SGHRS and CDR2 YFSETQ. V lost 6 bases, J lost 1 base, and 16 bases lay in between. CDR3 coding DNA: TGCGCCAGCAAACAAGGGGGGGCCCCCCAAGAGACCCAGTACTTC. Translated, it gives CASKQGGAPQETQYF.

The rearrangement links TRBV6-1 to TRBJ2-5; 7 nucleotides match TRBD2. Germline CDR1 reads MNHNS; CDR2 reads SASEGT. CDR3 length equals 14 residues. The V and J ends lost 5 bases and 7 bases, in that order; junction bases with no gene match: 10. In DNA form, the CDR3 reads TGTGCCAGCAGTCCCCGGGGAGGGAAGGTGACCCAGTACTTC. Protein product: CASSPRGGKVTQYF.

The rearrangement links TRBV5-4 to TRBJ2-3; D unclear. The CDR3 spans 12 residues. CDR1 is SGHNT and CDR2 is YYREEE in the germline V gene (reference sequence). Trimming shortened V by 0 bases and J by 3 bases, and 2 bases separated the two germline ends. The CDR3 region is CASSLATDTQYF. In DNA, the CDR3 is TGTGCCAGCAGCTTGGCGACAGATACGCAGTATTTT.

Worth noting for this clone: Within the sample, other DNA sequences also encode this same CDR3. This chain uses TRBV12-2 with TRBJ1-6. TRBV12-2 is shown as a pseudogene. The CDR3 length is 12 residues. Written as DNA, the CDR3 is TGTGCAAGTCGCTTTGCGGAATCACCCCTTCACTTT. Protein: CASRFAESPLHF.

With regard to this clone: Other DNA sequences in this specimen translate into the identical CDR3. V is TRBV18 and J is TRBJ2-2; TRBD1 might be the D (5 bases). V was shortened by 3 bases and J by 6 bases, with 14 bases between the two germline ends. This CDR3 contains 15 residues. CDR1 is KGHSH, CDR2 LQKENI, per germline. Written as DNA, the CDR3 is TGTGCCAGCTCACCCACAGGAACTGGGGCCGGGGAGCTGTTTTTT. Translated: CASSPTGTGAGELFF.

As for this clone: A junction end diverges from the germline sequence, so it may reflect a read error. DNA for the CDR3: TGTGCCAGCAGTTACTCCGGCGGTTACTCTGGAAACGCCATATATTTT. Translating gives CASSYSGGYSGNAIYF. The rearrangement uses TRBV6-5 and TRBJ1-3; no firm D call. The germline CDR1 and CDR2 sequences are MNHEY and SVGAGI. The length of the CDR3 is 16 residues.

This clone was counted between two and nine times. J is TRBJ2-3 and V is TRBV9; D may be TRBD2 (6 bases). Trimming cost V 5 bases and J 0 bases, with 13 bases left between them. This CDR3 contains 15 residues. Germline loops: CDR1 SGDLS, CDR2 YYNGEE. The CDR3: CASSAEGSSTDTQYF. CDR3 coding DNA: TGTGCCAGCAGTGCGGAGGGGTCCAGCACAGATACGCAGTATTTT.

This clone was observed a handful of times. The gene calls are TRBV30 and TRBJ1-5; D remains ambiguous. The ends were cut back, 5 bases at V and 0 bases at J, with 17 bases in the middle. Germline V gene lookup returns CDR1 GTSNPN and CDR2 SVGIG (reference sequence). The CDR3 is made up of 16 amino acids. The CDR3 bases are TGTGCCTGGGCCCGACAAGCCTTTTATAGCAATCAGCCCCAGCATTTT. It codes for CAWARQAFYSNQPQHF.